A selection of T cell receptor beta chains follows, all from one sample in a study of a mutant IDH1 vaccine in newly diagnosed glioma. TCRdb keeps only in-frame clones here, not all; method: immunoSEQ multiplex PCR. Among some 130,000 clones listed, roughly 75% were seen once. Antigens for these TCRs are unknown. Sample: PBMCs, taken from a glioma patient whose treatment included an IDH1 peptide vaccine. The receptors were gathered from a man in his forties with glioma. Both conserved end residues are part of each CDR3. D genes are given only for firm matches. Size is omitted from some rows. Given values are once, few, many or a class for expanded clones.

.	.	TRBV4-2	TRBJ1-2	CASSLAVGSRPYGYTF	TGTGCCAGCAGCTTGGCAGTCGGCAGTAGACCATATGGCTACACCTTC
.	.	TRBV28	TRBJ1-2	CASSRGGSGYTF	TGTGCCAGCAGCCGTGGCGGGAGCGGCTACACCTTC
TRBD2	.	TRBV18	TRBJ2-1	CASSPRISGRAAYNEQFF	TGTGCCAGCTCACCAAGAATTAGCGGGAGGGCGGCCTACAATGAGCAGTTCTTC
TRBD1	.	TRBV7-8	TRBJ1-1	CASSPGTGGYTEAFF	TGTGCCAGCAGCCCCGGGACAGGGGGATACACTGAAGCTTTCTTT
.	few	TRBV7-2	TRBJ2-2	CASSLRGASGFANTGELFF	TGTGCCAGCAGCTTACGGGGGGCGAGCGGTTTCGCGAACACCGGGGAGCTGTTTTTT
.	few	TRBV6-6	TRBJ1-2	CASSPAGGARGYTF	TGTGCCAGCAGTCCGGCGGGGGGGGCTAGAGGCTACACCTTC
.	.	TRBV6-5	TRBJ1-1	CASSLTLHRGTEAFF	TGTGCCAGCAGCCTGACATTACACCGGGGCACTGAAGCTTTCTTT
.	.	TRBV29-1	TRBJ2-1	CSVDRYNEQFF	TGCAGCGTCGACAGATACAATGAGCAGTTCTTC
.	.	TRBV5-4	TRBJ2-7	CASSQKGHYEQYF	TGTGCCAGCAGCCAAAAGGGACACTACGAGCAGTACTTC
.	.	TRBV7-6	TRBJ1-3	CASSFSDNSGNTIYF	TGTGCCAGCAGCTTTTCGGACAACTCTGGAAACACCATATATTTT
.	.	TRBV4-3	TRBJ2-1	CASSQGQRGGEQFF	TGCGCCAGCAGCCAAGGGCAAAGGGGGGGTGAGCAGTTCTTC
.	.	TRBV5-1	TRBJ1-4	CASSLGGSGEKLFF	TGCGCCAGCAGCTTGGGGGGTTCCGGTGAAAAACTGTTTTTT
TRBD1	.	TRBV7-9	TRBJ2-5	CASSSGQGEETQYF	TGTGCCAGCAGCTCCGGACAGGGTGAAGAGACCCAGTACTTC
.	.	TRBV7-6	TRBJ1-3	CASSLARTGNTIYF	TGTGCCAGCAGCTTAGCCAGAACTGGAAACACCATATATTTT
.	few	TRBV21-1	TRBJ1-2	CASLDRGRRGYTF	TGTGCCAGCTTGGACAGGGGGCGCCGAGGCTACACCTTC
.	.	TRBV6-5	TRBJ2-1	CASRQGGNEQFF	TGTGCCAGCAGACAGGGGGGGAATGAGCAGTTCTTC
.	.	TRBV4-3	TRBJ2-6	CASSQVVVGTGANVLTF	TGCGCCAGCAGCCAAGTTGTAGTAGGGACTGGGGCCAACGTCCTGACTTTC
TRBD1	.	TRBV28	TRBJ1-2	CASSDQGGYYGYTF	TGTGCCAGCAGTGACCAGGGGGGGTACTATGGCTACACCTTC
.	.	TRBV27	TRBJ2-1	CASSLIAGYDNEQFF	TGTGCCAGCAGTTTGATCGCGGGATATGACAATGAGCAGTTCTTC
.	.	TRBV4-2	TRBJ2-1	CASSLETEQFF	TGTGCCAGCAGCCTGGAGACTGAGCAGTTCTTC
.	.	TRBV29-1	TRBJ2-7	CSVGDGAYEQYF	TGCAGCGTAGGGGACGGGGCCTACGAGCAGTACTTC
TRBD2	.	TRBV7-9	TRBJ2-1	CASSSGLAGGRYNEQFF	TGTGCCAGCAGCTCGGGACTAGCGGGGGGGCGCTACAATGAGCAGTTCTTC
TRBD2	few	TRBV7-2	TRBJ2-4	CASSPGGKNIQYF	TGTGCCAGCAGCCCGGGAGGGAAAAACATTCAGTACTTC
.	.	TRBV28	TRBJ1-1	CASSTNREGYMNTEAFF	TGTGCCAGCAGTACCAACAGGGAGGGTTACATGAACACTGAAGCTTTCTTT
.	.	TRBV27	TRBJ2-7	CAGPRASEQYF	TGTGCCGGTCCCCGGGCCTCCGAGCAGTACTTC
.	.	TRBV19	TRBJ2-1	CASSKVSYNEQFF	TGTGCCAGTAGTAAAGTCTCCTACAATGAGCAGTTCTTC
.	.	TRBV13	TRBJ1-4	CASSSVGGRDEKLFF	TGTGCCAGCAGCTCGGTGGGGGGAAGAGATGAAAAACTGTTTTTT
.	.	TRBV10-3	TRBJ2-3	CAIGWTSTDTQYF	TGTGCCATCGGATGGACTAGCACAGATACGCAGTATTTT
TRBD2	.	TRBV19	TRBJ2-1	CASSYAGLAGRSSYNEQFF	TGTGCCAGTAGTTACGCCGGACTAGCGGGCCGGAGCTCCTACAATGAGCAGTTCTTC
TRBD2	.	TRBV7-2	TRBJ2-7	CASSRDYISYEQYF	TGTGCCAGCAGCCGGGACTATATCTCCTACGAGCAGTACTTC
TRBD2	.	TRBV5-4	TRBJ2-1	CASSNLAGRGGDEQFF	TGTGCCAGCAGCAACCTAGCGGGGAGGGGAGGGGATGAGCAGTTCTTC
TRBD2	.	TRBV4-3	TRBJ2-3	CASSQDFPLAGGPDTQYF	TGCGCCAGCAGCCAAGATTTTCCCCTAGCGGGAGGGCCGGATACGCAGTATTTT
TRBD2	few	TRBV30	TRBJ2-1	CAWSKGTSNYNEQFF	TGTGCCTGGAGTAAGGGGACTAGCAATTACAATGAGCAGTTCTTC
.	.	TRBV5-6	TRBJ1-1	CASSLTGQENTEAFF	TGTGCCAGCAGCTTGACAGGGCAAGAGAACACTGAAGCTTTCTTT
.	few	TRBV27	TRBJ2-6	CASSLSAGANVLTF	TGTGCCAGCAGTTTATCTGCTGGGGCCAACGTCCTGACTTTC
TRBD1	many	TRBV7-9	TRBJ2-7	CASSRLLTGVEQYF	TGTGCCAGCAGCCGCCTATTGACAGGGGTCGAGCAGTACTTC
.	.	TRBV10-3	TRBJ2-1	CAISELDNEQFF	TGTGCCATCAGTGAGTTGGACAATGAGCAGTTCTTC
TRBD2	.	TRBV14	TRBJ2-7	CASSRRLAGAEQYF	TGTGCCAGCAGCCGTCGGCTAGCGGGAGCCGAGCAGTACTTC
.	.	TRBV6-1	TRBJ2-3	CASRRQVSSTDTQYF	TGTGCCAGCAGGAGACAGGTCTCTAGCACAGATACGCAGTATTTT
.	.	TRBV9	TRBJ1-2	CASSVGQGYGYTF	TGTGCCAGCAGCGTAGGGCAGGGGTATGGCTACACCTTC
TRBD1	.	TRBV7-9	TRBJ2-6	CCSGQGALGANVLTF	TGTTGTAGCGGACAGGGGGCGTTAGGGGCCAACGTCCTGACTTTC
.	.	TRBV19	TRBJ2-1	CASSILSDNNEQFF	TGTGCCAGTAGTATTCTTAGCGACAACAATGAGCAGTTCTTC
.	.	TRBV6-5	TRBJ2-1	CASSNTREQFF	TGTGCCAGCAGTAACACAAGGGAGCAGTTCTTC
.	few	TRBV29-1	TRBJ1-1	CSVWKVGTEAFF	TGCAGCGTTTGGAAGGTGGGGACTGAAGCTTTCTTT
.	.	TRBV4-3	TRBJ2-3	CASSQEGLTDTQYF	TGCGCCAGCAGCCAAGAAGGACTAACAGATACGCAGTATTTT
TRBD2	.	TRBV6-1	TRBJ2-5	CAIGLALQETQYF	TGTGCCATTGGACTAGCTTTACAAGAGACCCAGTACTTC
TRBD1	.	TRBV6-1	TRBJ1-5	CASSHRGTDQPQHF	TGTGCCAGCAGTCACAGGGGAACGGATCAGCCCCAGCATTTT
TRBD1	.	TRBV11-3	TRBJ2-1	CASSFTGDNEQFF	TGTGCCAGCAGCTTTACAGGGGATAATGAGCAGTTCTTC
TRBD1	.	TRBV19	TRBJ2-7	CASSIGQGSAYEQYF	TGTGCCAGTAGTATCGGACAGGGGAGCGCCTACGAGCAGTACTTC
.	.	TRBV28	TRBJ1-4	CASISPGSNEKLFF	TGTGCCAGCATCTCGCCGGGGTCTAATGAAAAACTGTTTTTT
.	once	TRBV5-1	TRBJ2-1	CASSFQGGAYEQFF	TGCGCCAGCAGCTTCCAAGGGGGGGCCTATGAGCAGTTCTTC
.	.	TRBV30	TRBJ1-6	CAWNNDRGSPLHF	TGTGCCTGGAATAATGACAGAGGATCACCCCTCCACTTT
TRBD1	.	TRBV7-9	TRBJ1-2	CASSQSGGKNYGYTF	TGTGCCAGCAGCCAGTCAGGGGGAAAAAACTATGGCTACACCTTC
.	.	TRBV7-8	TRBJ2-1	CASSPGQPYNEQFF	TGTGCCAGCAGCCCCGGACAGCCATACAATGAGCAGTTCTTC
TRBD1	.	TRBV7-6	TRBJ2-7	CASSLVWTGTGEQYF	TGTGCCAGCAGCTTAGTCTGGACAGGGACGGGGGAGCAGTACTTC
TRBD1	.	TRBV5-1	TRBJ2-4	CASRVDGTGPLAKNIQYF	TGCGCCAGCAGGGTAGACGGGACAGGGCCTCTAGCCAAAAACATTCAGTACTTC